Listed below are T cell receptor beta chains from one sample, sequenced in a study of OX40 agonist ivuxolimab in advanced cancers. Libraries were prepared by immunoSEQ multiplex PCR; TCRdb keeps only in-frame clonotypes and omits some of them. Of about 98,000 clones in the sample, about 85% were seen once. The source was CD4+ or CD8+ T cells sorted from blood, collected in a trial of the OX40 agonist ivuxolimab. The source of these receptors is an adult with an advanced solid tumor such as melanoma, head and neck, liver or kidney cancer. Both conserved end residues are part of each CDR3. The order of the fields is D gene, J gene, V gene, clone size, CDR3 protein, CDR3 DNA. A D gene is named only where the DNA matches it firmly. Clone size is stated in some rows and not others, as once, few, many or a class when expanded.

NA,TRBJ1-2,TRBV5-8,NA,CASSLGRMRGYTF,TGTGCCAGCAGCCTCGGTAGGATGCGCGGCTACACCTTC
NA,TRBJ1-1,TRBV10-3,NA,CAIRELTGNTEAFF,TGTGCCATCAGGGAATTAACGGGCAACACTGAAGCTTTCTTT
NA,TRBJ1-2,TRBV28,NA,CASSLAPRDYGYTF,TGTGCCAGCAGTTTGGCCCCCAGGGACTATGGCTACACCTTC
NA,TRBJ2-1,TRBV5-5,NA,CASSLGLGTYNEQFF,TGTGCCAGCAGCTTGGGGCTAGGGACATACAATGAGCAGTTCTTC
NA,TRBJ1-3,TRBV28,NA,CASRTGGSGNTIYF,TGTGCCAGCAGAACAGGAGGGTCTGGAAACACCATATATTTT
NA,TRBJ2-5,TRBV30,once,CAWSVSAETQYF,TGTGCCTGGAGTGTATCTGCAGAGACCCAGTACTTC
NA,TRBJ2-1,TRBV19,NA,CASRALAHSYNEQFF,TGTGCCAGTAGGGCGCTAGCGCATTCCTACAATGAGCAGTTCTTC
NA,TRBJ2-5,TRBV11-2,NA,CASSLASETQYF,TGTGCCAGCAGCTTAGCGTCGGAGACCCAGTACTTC
NA,TRBJ1-4,TRBV7-2,NA,CASSFSSSEKLFF,TGTGCCAGCAGCTTCTCTTCCAGTGAAAAACTGTTTTTT
NA,TRBJ1-1,TRBV7-8,once,CASSGMGPTEAFF,TGTGCCAGCAGCGGGATGGGTCCCACTGAAGCTTTCTTT
NA,TRBJ1-2,TRBV6-5,NA,CASSYRPNYGYTF,TGTGCCAGCAGTTACAGACCTAACTATGGCTACACCTTC
TRBD1,TRBJ2-2,TRBV5-4,NA,CASSRDRSTGELFF,TGTGCCAGCAGCCGGGACAGGTCCACCGGGGAGCTGTTTTTT
TRBD1,TRBJ1-2,TRBV4-3,NA,CASSQSEDRAHTF,TGCGCCAGCAGCCAGAGCGAGGACAGGGCCCACACCTTC
NA,TRBJ2-3,TRBV15,NA,CATSRVVAAGSTDTQYF,TGTGCCACCAGCAGAGTGGTAGCGGCGGGAAGCACAGATACGCAGTATTTT
NA,TRBJ2-1,TRBV2,NA,CASSGLDNEQFF,TGTGCCAGCAGTGGACTGGACAATGAGCAGTTCTTC
TRBD1,TRBJ1-4,TRBV6-1,NA,CASTVGQGNNEKLFF,TGTGCCAGCACTGTAGGACAGGGCAATAATGAAAAACTGTTTTTT
NA,TRBJ1-3,TRBV28,NA,CASAEGTVSGNTIYF,TGTGCCAGCGCCGAGGGGACCGTCTCTGGAAACACCATATATTTT
NA,TRBJ2-5,TRBV7-2,NA,CASSFVAGPQETQYF,TGTGCCAGCAGCTTTGTCGCGGGACCCCAAGAGACCCAGTACTTC
NA,TRBJ1-1,TRBV5-1,NA,CASSLGQTNTEAFF,TGCGCCAGCAGCTTGGGACAGACGAACACTGAAGCTTTCTTT
NA,TRBJ2-5,TRBV7-8,NA,CASSPTGKQETQYF,TGTGCCAGCAGCCCGACAGGAAAACAAGAGACCCAGTACTTC
TRBD2,TRBJ2-1,TRBV29-1,NA,CSVDTSGNYNEQFF,TGCAGCGTCGATACTAGCGGCAACTACAATGAGCAGTTCTTC
NA,TRBJ1-1,TRBV7-9,NA,CASSLAGEGANTEAFF,TGTGCCAGCAGCCTCGCGGGGGAGGGTGCGAACACTGAAGCTTTCTTT
NA,TRBJ1-2,TRBV7-9,NA,CASSWAYNYGYTF,TGTGCCAGCAGCTGGGCTTATAACTATGGCTACACCTTC
NA,TRBJ1-2,TRBV5-1,NA,CASSATGTSYGYTF,TGCGCCAGCAGCGCAACCGGGACAAGCTATGGCTACACCTTC
NA,TRBJ1-2,TRBV7-9,NA,CASSLEARGYTF,TGTGCCAGCAGCTTAGAGGCCCGGGGCTACACCTTC
NA,TRBJ1-4,TRBV5-4,NA,CASSTQGFNNEKLFF,TGTGCCAGCAGCACCCAGGGGTTTAATAATGAAAAACTGTTTTTT